The 18 T cell receptor beta chains given below trace back to one sample, sequenced in a study of blood T cell repertoires in COVID-19 (dated by TCRdb to 2018 to 2020). Libraries were built with the immunoSEQ multiplex PCR assay. TCRdb's version of the immuneACCESS table is confined to in-frame rearrangements and falls short of the full clone set. An unresolved V gene accounts for under half of the shortfall where checked; the remainder is of unknown origin. The sample yields about 100,000 clones; roughly 79% were counted once. 12% of the sample rests with the top ten. Sequenced sample: peripheral blood. The receptors originated from a woman in her 70s with acute or convalescent COVID-19.

The rearrangement links TRBV29-1 to TRBJ1-2, with D perhaps TRBD1 (5 bases). This CDR3 comprises 14 residues. Germline CDR1 reads SQVTM; CDR2 reads ANQGSEA. The germline V and J ends were trimmed by 1 base and 0 bases, with 9 bases remaining between them. The CDR3: CSVEVTASNYGYTF. The DNA for the CDR3 is TGCAGCGTTGAAGTGACAGCCTCTAACTATGGCTACACCTTC.

This clone has a single count. The chain is built from TRBV24-1 and TRBJ1-1; 8 nucleotides agree with TRBD1. The ends lost 4 bases at V and 5 bases at J; junction bases unmatched: 2. Germline CDR1 is KGHDR and CDR2 is SFDVKD. The CDR3 runs to 13 residues. In nucleotides, the CDR3 is TGTGCCACCAGTGACGGACAGGGTACTGAAGCTTTCTTT. Residues: CATSDGQGTEAFF.

The chain uses TRBV6-6 and TRBJ1-3; D might be TRBD1 (5 bases). Trimming left V 4 bases short and J 0 bases short, with 13 bases between. Germline V gene sequence: CDR1 MNHNY, CDR2 SVGAGI (reference sequence). CDR3 size: 16 residues. CDR3 sequence: CASSLGLLNSGNTIYF. The CDR3 DNA is TGTGCCAGCAGTTTGGGGCTCTTGAACTCTGGAAACACCATATATTTT.

This clone was picked up one time. This chain links TRBV2 with TRBJ2-5; TRBD1 matches at 9 bases. CDR3 length equals 15 residues. Looked up from germline, CDR1 is SNHLY and CDR2 is FYNNEI. The V and J ends lost 5 bases and 4 bases, in that order; junction bases with no gene match: 8. CDR3 sequence: CASSPGPGQGETQYF. CDR3 in DNA: TGTGCCAGCAGTCCCGGGCCGGGACAGGGAGAGACCCAGTACTTC.

The V call is TRBV6-1, the J call TRBJ2-7, with a weak D call TRBD1 (8 bases). Germline V gene sequence: CDR1 MNHNS, CDR2 SASEGT. CDR3 size: 16 residues. The V gene lost 4 bases and the J gene lost 5 bases, with 21 bases spanning the gap. CDR3 DNA sequence: TGTGCCAGCAGTGGGACTCGGACAGGGAGGGGGGACGAGCAGTACTTC. It specifies CASSGTRTGRGDEQYF.

The table lists this clone with a count of one. This rearrangement joins TRBV3-1 (or the pseudogene TRBV3-2) to TRBJ1-2; the D gene is possibly TRBD1 (5 bases). The CDR3 is made up of 15 amino acids. V lost 0 bases, J lost 6 bases, and 14 bases lay in between. Germline V gene sequence: CDR1 LGHDT, CDR2 YNNKEL (reference sequence). The CDR3 here is CASSQDAGGMDGYTF. The CDR3 DNA sequence: TGTGCCAGCAGCCAAGATGCGGGGGGAATGGATGGCTACACCTTC.

The chain is built from TRBV19 and TRBJ1-5; 10 bases agree with TRBD1. Germline V CDR1 and CDR2: LNHDA, SQIVND (reference sequence). V gave up 8 bases and J gave up 0 bases; unmatched junction bases: 10. The CDR3 has 17 amino acids. The CDR3 DNA sequence: TGTGCCAGTCACCCGGGACAGGGGCATAATAGCAATCAGCCCCAGCATTTT. The encoded protein is CASHPGQGHNSNQPQHF. Full variable domain (remainder filled in from reference TRBV19 and TRBJ1-5): DGGITQSPKYLFRKEGQNVTLSCEQNLNHDAMYWYRQDPGQGLRLIYYSQIVNDFQKGDIAEGYSVSREKKESFPLTVTSAQKNPTAFYLCASHPGQGHNSNQPQHFGDGTRLSIL.

The chain carries TRBV6-6 and TRBJ2-7; tentative D call: TRBD1 (5 bases). In germline, CDR1 is MNHNY, CDR2 SVGAGI (reference sequence). Trimming left V 3 bases short and J 7 bases short, with 13 bases between. CDR3 length: 13 amino acids. CDR3 in amino acids: CASSYETQGEQYV. The CDR3 nucleotides read TGTGCCAGCAGTTATGAAACCCAGGGTGAGCAGTACGTC.

The chain carries TRBV18 and TRBJ1-5; 8 positions agree with TRBD1. V lost 3 bases and J lost 4; bases outside the gene matches: 8. This CDR3 contains 16 residues. The germline V gene has CDR1 KGHSH and CDR2 LQKENI. CDR3 in DNA: TGTGCCAGCTCACCTGCCGGGACAGGAACAAATCAGCCCCAGCATTTT. Protein: CASSPAGTGTNQPQHF. The complete variable domain, with remaining parts taken from reference TRBV18 and TRBJ1-5, reads NAGVMQNPRHLVRRRGQEARLRCSPMKGHSHVYWYRQLPEEGLKFMVYLQKENIIDESGMPKERFSAEFPKEGPSILRIQQVVRGDSAAYFCASSPAGTGTNQPQHFGDGTRLSIL.

The sample holds a few counts of this clone. The V gene is TRBV2, the J gene TRBJ2-7, with D perhaps TRBD1 (6 bases). V was shortened by 6 bases and J by 6 bases, with 18 bases between the two germline ends. The germline V gene encodes CDR1 SNHLY and CDR2 FYNNEI. The CDR3 is made up of 14 amino acids. The CDR3 bases are TGTGCCAGCAGAGTCGACAGGCAAGGGTCCGAGCAGTACGTC. Translated, it gives CASRVDRQGSEQYV.

The chain links TRBV7-8 to TRBJ2-2; TRBD1 matches 8 bases. The ends lost 3 bases at V and 5 bases at J; junction bases unmatched: 8. Germline-derived CDR1 and CDR2 are SGHVS and FQNEAQ. The CDR3 has 16 amino acids. CDR3 sequence reads: CASSLGQGARTGELFF. The CDR3 coding sequence is TGTGCCAGCAGCTTGGGGCAGGGGGCGAGAACCGGGGAGCTGTTTTTT.

This chain joins TRBV11-2 and TRBJ1-1; unclear D gene. The CDR3 runs to 15 residues. The germline V gene has CDR1 SGHAT and CDR2 FQNNGV. Trimming took off 5 bases at V and 0 bases at J, with 13 bases between the two ends. The CDR3 region has the DNA TGTGCCAGCAGCCCTCGCGGGGTCGTGAACACTGAAGCTTTCTTT. It specifies CASSPRGVVNTEAFF. Variable domain in full (rest from reference TRBV11-2 and TRBJ1-1): EAGVAQSPRYKIIEKRQSVAFWCNPISGHATLYWYQQILGQGPKLLIQFQNNGVVDDSQLPKDRFSAERLKGVDSTLKIQPAKLEDSAVYLCASSPRGVVNTEAFFGQGTRLTVV.

A few counts support this clone. This chain connects TRBV7-9 to TRBJ2-2; unclear D gene. V was trimmed by 1 base and J by 3 bases, leaving 9 bases between them. This CDR3 contains 15 residues. Per germline, CDR1 SEHNR and CDR2 FQNEAQ (reference sequence). Here the CDR3 reads CASSLVSRDTGELFF. CDR3 DNA sequence: TGTGCCAGCAGCTTAGTCTCCCGAGACACCGGGGAGCTGTTTTTT. The complete variable domain, with remaining parts taken from reference TRBV7-9 and TRBJ2-2, reads DTGVSQNPRHKITKRGQNVTFRCDPISEHNRLYWYRQTLGQGPEFLTYFQNEAQLEKSRLLSDRFSAERPKGSFSTLEIQRTEQGDSAMYLCASSLVSRDTGELFFGEGSRLTVL.

The genes are TRBV6-6 and TRBJ2-7; TRBD1 matches 9 bases. Looked up from germline, CDR1 is MNHNY and CDR2 is SVGAGI (reference sequence). The trim removed 7 bases at V and 0 bases at J, leaving 7 bases unmatched. The CDR3 spans 15 residues. CDR3 nucleotide sequence: TGTGCCAGCAATCCTAGACAGGGGGTCTCCTACGAGCAGTACTTC. Amino acid sequence: CASNPRQGVSYEQYF.

V gene TRBV5-4 combines with J gene TRBJ2-3, with D perhaps TRBD1 (6 bases). CDR3 length: 17 amino acids. Trimming cost V 6 bases and J 3 bases, with 23 bases left between them. Germline values: CDR1 SGHNT, CDR2 YYREEE (reference sequence). CDR3 bases: TGTGCCAGCACCAGGACAGCCGCCTCCTTAGGAACAGATACGCAGTATTTT. Translating gives CASTRTAASLGTDTQYF.

The chain is built from TRBV5-1 and TRBJ1-6, with 7 positions matching TRBD1. This CDR3 contains 15 residues. Germline trimming cut 6 bases from V and 8 bases from J; bases unmatched to any gene: 11. Germline values: CDR1 SGHRS, CDR2 YFSETQ. CDR3 in amino acids: CASTKWGTEDSPLHF. In DNA, the CDR3 is TGCGCCAGCACCAAATGGGGGACAGAGGATTCACCCCTCCACTTT.

This clone has a handful of counts. The chain has TRBV28 and TRBJ1-5; D not resolved. Per germline, CDR1 MDHEN and CDR2 SYDVKM. The CDR3 is 14 amino acids. V lost 7 bases to trimming and J lost 4 bases, with 14 bases between them. Here the CDR3 reads CASIQTGSNQPQHF. The CDR3 bases are TGTGCCAGCATCCAAACGGGGTCAAATCAGCCCCAGCATTTT.

The CDR3 region is CASSPGHANEKLFF. As DNA, the CDR3 is TGTGCCAGCTCACCGGGACACGCTAATGAAAAACTGTTTTTT. J is TRBJ1-4 and V is TRBV18; TRBD1 might be the D (6 bases). Trimming pared 3 bases from V and 3 bases from J, leaving 8 bases between. The CDR3 runs 14 residues. The germline gives CDR1 KGHSH, CDR2 LQKENI.